Below, 7 T cell receptor beta chains from the same sample are listed, as sequenced in a study of blood T cell repertoires in COVID-19. Here immunoSEQ multiplex PCR was the method, and the copy in TCRdb shows in-frame clones only, minus some. The repertoire holds over 150,000 clones, about 88% seen once, with 8.3% in the top ten. Sequenced: peripheral blood. The receptors originated from a woman aged 55 to 70 with COVID-19, enrolled during active disease.

J is TRBJ2-3 and V is TRBV6-5; D might be TRBD2 (5 bases). CDR1 MNHEY and CDR2 SVGAGI come from the germline V gene. This CDR3 has 11 amino acids. The germline V and J ends were trimmed by 7 bases and 9 bases, with 11 bases remaining between them. Here the CDR3 DNA reads TGTGCCAGCACTGGGAGTACAACGCAGTATTTT. Its protein is CASTGSTTQYF.

V and J are TRBV6-1 and TRBJ2-4; 15 nucleotides match TRBD2. CDR1 is MNHNS, CDR2 SASEGT, per germline. The CDR3 loop spans 18 amino acids. J was trimmed by 2 bases and V by 3 bases; bases with no gene match: 5. The DNA for the CDR3 is TGTGCCAGCAGTGACGGGACTAGCGGGAGGTCCCCCAAAAACATTCAGTACTTC. This gives the protein CASSDGTSGRSPKNIQYF.

The V and J genes are TRBV19 and TRBJ1-3; maybe TRBD1 (5 bases). Per germline, CDR1 LNHDA and CDR2 SQIVND (reference sequence). The CDR3 is made up of 14 amino acids. The ends were cut back, 1 base at V and 3 bases at J, with 7 bases in the middle. This chain's CDR3 is CASSIARGGNTIYF. Here the CDR3 DNA reads TGTGCCAGTAGTATAGCAAGGGGTGGAAACACCATATATTTT.

The chain's CDR3 is CASSLGWGAGNTIYF. As DNA, the CDR3 is TGTGCCAGCAGCTTAGGGTGGGGCGCTGGAAACACCATATATTTT. The chain is built from TRBV7-6 and TRBJ1-3; D possibly corresponds to TRBD1 (5 bases). Germline CDR1 is SGHVS and CDR2 is FNYEAQ. This CDR3 spans 15 amino acids. The V and J ends lost 1 base and 2 bases respectively, with 9 bases between them.

The chain links TRBV29-1 to TRBJ2-7; 7 nucleotides match TRBD1. The V segment lost 5 bases and the J segment 2 bases; nucleotides outside the gene matches: 9. The germline V gene has CDR1 SQVTM and CDR2 ANQGSEA. The CDR3 is 14 residues long. CDR3 in amino acids: CSVSPGGRPYEQYF. The CDR3 DNA is TGCAGCGTTTCTCCAGGGGGACGCCCCTACGAGCAGTACTTC.

The chain carries TRBV6-1 and TRBJ1-4, with D unclear. The CDR3 has 11 residues. Germline CDR1 and CDR2: MNHNS and SASEGT. V was pared by 6 bases and J by 12 bases, with 11 bases between. CDR3 DNA: TGTGCCAGCAGCAACCGACTGGAACTGTTTTTT. It is translated as CASSNRLELFF.

This chain uses TRBV7-9 with TRBJ1-1; 12 nucleotides line up with TRBD1. V gave up 1 base and J gave up 1 base; unmatched junction bases: 4. Germline CDR1 is SEHNR and CDR2 is FQNEAQ (reference sequence). CDR3 length: 17 residues. DNA of the CDR3: TGTGCCAGCAGCTTAGTGGGACAGGGGGCCGGGAACACTGAAGCTTTCTTT. Protein product: CASSLVGQGAGNTEAFF.